This entry describes one T cell receptor (beta chain). The antigen remains unidentified. TCRdb's table, derived via immunoSEQ multiplex PCR, lists solely in-frame clones and lacks some. The sample has 60,000 to 95,000 clones; over 75% are singletons. This sample is part of a study of OX40 agonist ivuxolimab in advanced cancers. Findings and limits, study-wide: Partial responders at 0.1-3.0 mg/kg showed near-lowest clonal expansion.

Cycle 7 day 1, cycle 4 day 1, and baseline were the timepoints at which blood was sampled. The sequence was collected from an adult with an advanced solid tumor such as melanoma, head and neck, liver or kidney cancer. Sequencing used CD4+ or CD8+ T cells sorted from blood, obtained in a trial of the OX40 agonist ivuxolimab.

CDR3 coding DNA: TGTGCCAGCAGTTTGGGGGAGTACGAGCAGTACTTC. Amino acids: CASSLGEYEQYF. The chain uses TRBV28 and TRBJ2-7, with D perhaps given as TRBD1 or TRBD2 (5 bases each). The germline V gene encodes CDR1 MDHEN and CDR2 SYDVKM. CDR3 size: 12 residues. The V end lost 3 bases, the J end lost 4 bases, and 7 bases lay between the germline ends.